The 22 T cell receptor beta chains below come from one sample, sequenced in a study of OX40 agonist ivuxolimab in advanced cancers. Libraries were made using the immunoSEQ multiplex PCR assay. TCRdb limited this immuneACCESS table to in-frame rearrangements with V and J called. A share of clones is missing; checked studies link under half to unresolved V genes, and the rest is unexplained. A total of tens of thousands of clones appear in this sample, 70% to 90% of them only once. Clones ranked in the top ten supply over 1.5% of the sample. The material was CD4+ or CD8+ T cells sorted from blood, obtained in a trial of the OX40 agonist ivuxolimab. These receptor sequences come from an adult with an advanced solid tumor such as melanoma, head and neck, liver or kidney cancer.

This clone has just one count. The chain combines TRBV18 with TRBJ1-1; 7 bases map to TRBD1. Trimming removed 3 bases from V and 4 bases from J; junction bases left unmatched: 5. This CDR3 contains 14 residues. CDR1 is KGHSH and CDR2 is LQKENI in the germline V gene. In DNA form, the CDR3 reads TGTGCCAGCTCACCTCGACAGGGACCCACTGAAGCTTTCTTT. Protein: CASSPRQGPTEAFF.

This chain links TRBV4-1 with TRBJ1-3; TRBD1 matches at 7 bases. The CDR3 consists of 14 residues. V shed 3 bases and J 7 bases; nucleotides not matched to a gene: 6. The V gene's germline CDR1 is MGHRA and CDR2 YSYEKL. The CDR3, as DNA: TGCGCCAGCAGCCAGAGACAGGGACGGAACACCATATATTTT. Protein sequence: CASSQRQGRNTIYF.

The chain has TRBV2 and TRBJ2-5, with TRBD1 matching 7 bases. With V trimmed by 3 bases and J by 3 bases, 7 bases remained unmatched. This CDR3 comprises 15 residues. Germline CDR1 is SNHLY and CDR2 is FYNNEI. The CDR3 coding sequence is TGTGCCAGCAGTGACCCGGGACAGAAAAAAGAGACCCAGTACTTC. The encoded protein is CASSDPGQKKETQYF.

The rearrangement joins TRBV2 to TRBJ2-3, with 14 bases that match TRBD2. The V segment lost 1 base and the J segment 3 bases; nucleotides outside the gene matches: 0. Germline V gene sequence: CDR1 SNHLY, CDR2 FYNNEI. This CDR3 region has 16 residues. The CDR3, as DNA: TGTGCCAGCAGTGAAGGGACTAGCGGGAGGACAGATACGCAGTATTTT. As protein: CASSEGTSGRTDTQYF.

The rearrangement links TRBV5-1 to TRBJ1-6; 10 nucleotides align to TRBD1. CDR1 is SGHRS, CDR2 YFSETQ, per germline. The length of the CDR3 is 14 residues. The ends lost 4 bases at V and 10 bases at J; junction bases unmatched: 5. CDR3 in DNA: TGCGCCAGCAGCCCGGGACAGGGGAAATCACCCCTCCACTTT. Its protein is CASSPGQGKSPLHF.

A word on this clone: Compared with germline, one end of the junction differs, possibly owing to a read error. This specimen includes other DNA sequences encoding the same CDR3. The chain joins TRBV15 to TRBJ2-2; D is uncertain. The CDR3 is made up of 13 amino acids. Germline CDR1 and CDR2: LNHNV and YYDKDF (reference sequence). CDR3 coding DNA: TGTGCTACCAGCAGTCCGGGCACCGGGGAGCTGTTTTTT. Translated, it gives CATSSPGTGELFF.

The CDR3: CASSTRDSTNEKLFF. The CDR3 DNA is TGTGCCAGCAGCACCCGGGACTCAACTAATGAAAAACTGTTTTTT. The V and J genes are TRBV7-9 and TRBJ1-4, with D possibly TRBD1 on 5 matching bases. The CDR3 has 15 amino acids. The V and J ends lost 5 bases and 0 bases respectively, with 10 bases between them. Germline CDR1 is SEHNR and CDR2 is FQNEAQ (reference sequence).

J is TRBJ1-4 and V is TRBV11-1; unclear D gene. V lost 3 bases and J 7 bases, leaving 15 bases between the germline ends. This CDR3 has 15 residues. Germline-derived CDR1 and CDR2 are SGHAT and FQDESV (reference sequence). The CDR3 protein is CASSFRTAGVEKLFF. As DNA, the CDR3 is TGTGCCAGCAGCTTCCGGACGGCGGGCGTTGAAAAACTGTTTTTT.

The chain combines TRBV5-1 with TRBJ2-3; maybe TRBD2 (7 bases). The CDR3 length is 15 residues. Deletions cut 1 base from V and 1 base from J, with 10 bases between. Germline loops: CDR1 SGHRS, CDR2 YFSETQ. CDR3 protein: CASSLNGGRTDTQYF. The CDR3 coding sequence is TGCGCCAGCAGCTTGAACGGGGGGCGCACAGATACGCAGTATTTT.

The V gene is TRBV7-9, the J gene TRBJ2-2; possibly TRBD2 for D (5 bases). The CDR3 covers 11 residues. CDR1 is SEHNR, CDR2 FQNEAQ, per germline (reference sequence). Trimming removed 9 bases at V and 4 bases at J, with 6 bases between. CDR3 region: CASRGTGELFF. As DNA, the CDR3 is TGTGCCAGTCGGGGCACCGGGGAGCTGTTTTTT.

The V call is TRBV6-5, the J call TRBJ2-6; 7 nucleotides agree with TRBD1. The CDR3 is 14 residues long. Losses at the gene ends were 6 bases for V and 9 bases for J; bases not matched to a gene: 8. CDR1 and CDR2 (germline): MNHEY, SVGAGI. The CDR3 sequence: CASSPRQGYNVLTF. CDR3 DNA: TGTGCCAGCAGCCCTAGACAGGGATACAACGTCCTGACTTTC.

The CDR3 protein is CASSELTGGITEAFF. The CDR3 DNA sequence: TGTGCCAGCAGCGAACTTACAGGGGGCATAACTGAAGCTTTCTTT. The J gene is TRBJ1-1, the V gene TRBV7-6; 9 positions agree with TRBD1. This CDR3 is 15 amino acids long. Germline V gene lookup returns CDR1 SGHVS and CDR2 FNYEAQ. V trimming: 5 bases; J trimming: 5 bases; junction bases outside the gene matches: 9.

The chain recombines TRBV6-5 with TRBJ2-7; D not resolved. CDR3 length: 13 amino acids. Germline V gives CDR1 MNHEY, CDR2 SVGAGI. Trimming left V 5 bases short and J 0 bases short, with 8 bases between. CDR3 DNA sequence: TGTGCCAGCAGTAGGGAAAGCTCCTACGAGCAGTACTTC. Encoded protein: CASSRESSYEQYF.

V and J are TRBV4-1 and TRBJ2-7, with 11 nucleotides matching TRBD1. V was clipped by 2 bases and J by 3 bases; unmatched bases: 3. In germline, CDR1 is MGHRA, CDR2 YSYEKL. The CDR3 spans 15 residues. The DNA of the CDR3 is TGCGCCAGCAGCCAACCCGGGACAGGGGGCTACGAGCAGTACTTC. It translates to CASSQPGTGGYEQYF.

The V gene is TRBV4-2, the J gene TRBJ1-4; 8 bases line up with TRBD1. CDR3 size: 14 residues. Unmatched junction bases numbered 2, after V lost 1 base and J lost 7 bases. The germline V gene encodes CDR1 LGHNA and CDR2 YNFKEQ. The chain's CDR3 is CASSQGRGPEKLFF. CDR3 DNA sequence: TGTGCCAGCAGCCAAGGCAGGGGGCCTGAAAAACTGTTTTTT.

V gene TRBV10-2 combines with J gene TRBJ1-5, with unresolved D. This CDR3 is 13 amino acids long. The V end was cut by 3 bases, the J end by 5 bases, with 8 bases between. Germline CDR1 WSHSY, CDR2 SAAADI. CDR3 in DNA: TGCGCCAGCAGTGACAGCAGCTATCAGCCCCAGCATTTT. Translation gives CASSDSSYQPQHF.

The gene calls are TRBV6-5 and TRBJ1-3; tentative D call: TRBD1 (6 bases). CDR1 MNHEY and CDR2 SVGAGI come from the germline V gene. Deletions cut 7 bases from V and 3 bases from J, with 10 bases between. There are 13 residues in the CDR3. The CDR3 nucleotides are TGTGCCAGCAATCCCAGGGGTGGAAACACCATATATTTT. Its protein is CASNPRGGNTIYF.

This clone was seen only a few times. J is TRBJ1-1 and V is TRBV7-2, with D hard to call. The germline CDR1 and CDR2 sequences are SGHTA and FQGNSA. Trimming took 5 bases from V and 2 from J, leaving 9 bases between them. The CDR3 is 13 amino acids. CDR3 sequence: CASSRAGNTEAFF. Here the CDR3 DNA reads TGTGCCAGCAGCCGGGCCGGAAACACTGAAGCTTTCTTT.

The chain uses TRBV7-9 and TRBJ1-5, with 8 bases aligning to TRBD1. This CDR3 comprises 14 residues. Per germline, CDR1 SEHNR and CDR2 FQNEAQ (reference sequence). The V segment lost 4 bases and the J segment 9 bases; nucleotides outside the gene matches: 8. CDR3 in amino acids: CASSSRGPGMPQHF. CDR3 in DNA: TGTGCCAGCAGCTCCAGGGGGCCCGGTATGCCCCAGCATTTT.

The genes are TRBV11-3 and TRBJ2-2; 8 nucleotides agree with TRBD2. V shed 5 bases and J 0 bases; nucleotides not matched to a gene: 2. This CDR3 is 15 amino acids long. Germline V gene sequence: CDR1 SGHNT, CDR2 YENEEA. The CDR3 spells CASSVSGTNTGELFF. The CDR3 nucleotides are TGTGCCAGCAGCGTTAGCGGGACGAACACCGGGGAGCTGTTTTTT.

The rearrangement links TRBV7-2 to TRBJ2-6, with a tentative D call TRBD2 (5 bases). The germline V and J ends were trimmed by 1 base and 3 bases, with 16 bases remaining between them. CDR1 is SGHTA, CDR2 FQGNSA, per germline. This CDR3 is built from 18 residues. The CDR3 sequence: CASSLVAPRRGGANVLTF. As DNA, the CDR3 is TGTGCCAGCAGCTTAGTGGCCCCCCGACGGGGTGGGGCCAACGTCCTGACTTTC.

This sequence joins TRBV6-6 and TRBJ1-2; TRBD1 matches 8 bases. Germline V gene sequence: CDR1 MNHNY, CDR2 SVGAGI (reference sequence). This CDR3 comprises 13 residues. V lost 7 bases and J lost 3; bases outside the gene matches: 4. The CDR3 DNA reads TGTGCCAGCAAACCAGGGGGCGACTATGGCTACACCTTC. It translates to CASKPGGDYGYTF.